The rows below give T cell receptor beta chains drawn from one sample of a study of lymphopenia after photon versus proton radiotherapy. Method: immunoSEQ multiplex PCR; TCRdb's copy keeps in-frame clones and lacks some. The sample contains some 40,000 clones, roughly 92% of which appear only once. This specimen was peripheral blood, taken from a patient treated with photon-based radiotherapy. The receptor set was obtained from a man in his fifties or sixties with cholangiocarcinoma. The CDR3 runs from the conserved cysteine through the conserved F or W.

v_call cdr3_aa
TRBV5-1 CASSLGGEETQYF
TRBV4-3 CASSHSGTVKETQYF
TRBV18 CASSPRQGSTDTQYF
TRBV11-3 CASSLGGLETQYF
TRBV5-1 CASSIRAGTSGEQYF
TRBV7-9 CASSLSYSSGGGTEAFF
TRBV5-1 CASSLAPRPGNNEQFF
TRBV7-9 CASTEREDPTDTQYF
TRBV9 CARGESREDDSPLHF
TRBV11-2 CASSSRTGDLSYEQYF
TRBV11-3 CASSLDTETSNEQFF